This TCR beta chain was identified in a study of T cell responses to AZD1222 COVID-19 vaccine. Findings and caveats of the study: Close to half of spike-specific TCRs reportedly recognize unmutated variant regions. Clonal diversity may have been underestimated, and the donors were mostly white British, with more females than males. Among vaccine-associated CD4 TCRs, coverage spanned spike, with dominance at 160-218 and 743-854. An increase in Spike-specific TCR breadth and depth was observed after two AZD1222 doses.

The table came from immunoSEQ multiplex PCR; TCRdb's copy has only in-frame clones and leaves some out. This repertoire shows under 200,000 clones, over 80% found once; its top ten account for about 3%. Per germline, CDR1 SGHTA and CDR2 FQGNSA. V shed 0 bases and J shed 10 bases, with 12 bases lying between them. The CDR3 covers 13 residues. Of note for this clone: Its antigen is unidentified.

The source of this sequence is an adult in good health. Specimen: peripheral blood, collected on day 0 of MenACWY control vaccination. The chain uses TRBV7-2 and TRBJ1-2; no clear D. For the CDR3, the DNA is TGTGCCAGCAGCTTAGCGGAGGTTGGCGTCTACACCTTC. Protein sequence: CASSLAEVGVYTF.